This entry lists 14 T cell receptor beta chains sequenced from one sample in a study of T cells in Graves' hyperthyroidism and ophthalmopathy. Amplified TCR beta CDR3 regions came from RNA transcripts. HTBI primers were the set used in a first-round RT-PCR of the TCR CDR3. Via MiXCR, TCRdb re-called the multiplex PCR reads, giving one row per CDR3 protein. This repertoire shows 140,000 or so distinct CDR3 sequences, about 20% found once; its top ten account for around 70%. The specimen sequenced was blood. The receptors come from a woman aged 45 to 65 with Graves' hyperthyroidism that later progressed to Graves' ophthalmopathy.

This clonotype was counted at least ten times. The chain is built from TRBV11-2 and TRBJ2-3, with a possible D match to TRBD2 (6 bases). The CDR3 loop spans 15 amino acids. With 1 base removed from V and 0 bases from J, the gap between germline ends came to 8 bases. Germline CDR1 SGHAT, CDR2 FQNNGV. The CDR3 nucleotides read TGTGCCAGCAGCTTAGCCGGGACTAGCACAGATACGCAGTATTTT. Its translation: CASSLAGTSTDTQYF.

The sample holds many counts of this clonotype. This sequence joins TRBV3-1 and TRBJ2-7, with a tentative D call TRBD1 (5 bases). Germline values: CDR1 LGHDT, CDR2 YNNKEL (reference sequence). The CDR3 is made up of 14 amino acids. V lost 2 bases and J lost 1, with 9 bases in between. CDR3 residues: CASSQSRQSYEQYF. DNA for the CDR3: TGTGCCAGCAGCCAATCAAGACAGTCCTACGAGCAGTACTTC.

The V and J genes are TRBV5-5 and TRBJ1-5; 8 positions match TRBD1. J gave up 6 bases and V 2 bases, and 13 bases lay outside the gene matches. The length of the CDR3 is 17 residues. In germline, CDR1 is SGHKS, CDR2 YYEKEE (reference sequence). This CDR3 is CASSFRFAGQGVQPQHF. The CDR3 coding sequence is TGTGCCAGCAGCTTTAGGTTCGCCGGACAGGGTGTTCAGCCCCAGCATTTT. Full variable domain (missing parts from reference TRBV5-5 and TRBJ1-5): DAGVTQSPTHLIKTRGQQVTLRCSPISGHKSVSWYQQVLGQGPQFIFQYYEKEERGRGNFPDRFSARQFPNYSSELNVNALLLGDSALYLCASSFRFAGQGVQPQHFGDGTRLSIL.

This clonotype was found a few times. The chain is built from TRBV5-1 and TRBJ2-7; 11 bases fit TRBD2. The CDR3 runs 15 residues. Germline assignment: CDR1 SGHRS and CDR2 YFSETQ. With V trimmed by 1 base and J by 3 bases, 3 bases remained unmatched. The CDR3, as DNA: TGCGCCAGCAGCTTGAGGACTAGCGGGCACTACGAGCAGTACTTC. Amino acids: CASSLRTSGHYEQYF.

The table lists this clonotype with many counts. A junction boundary mismatches the germline segment, possibly from a read error. The rearrangement joins TRBV7-7 to TRBJ2-3, with 10 bases lining up with TRBD1. CDR1 and CDR2 (germline): SSHAT, FNYEAQ (reference sequence). There are 15 residues in the CDR3. Written as DNA, the CDR3 is TGTGCTAGCAGCCAGGGACAGGGGACCACAGATACGCAGTATTTT. It translates to CASSQGQGTTDTQYF.

This clonotype was seen ten or more times. This CDR3 reads CASRSITGTWNIQYF. CDR3 bases: TGTGCCAGCAGATCGATAACAGGGACGTGGAACATTCAGTACTTC. This chain connects TRBV27 to TRBJ2-4, with a weak D call TRBD1 (6 bases). The germline V and J ends were trimmed by 6 bases and 7 bases, with 19 bases remaining between them. There are 15 residues in the CDR3. CDR1 and CDR2 (germline): MNHEY, SMNVEV (reference sequence).

A few counts support this clonotype. The V gene is TRBV12-3 or TRBV12-4, the J gene TRBJ2-2, with TRBD2 as a possible D gene (5 bases). V gave up 6 bases and J gave up 5 bases, with 10 bases separating them. CDR3 length: 13 amino acids. This chain's CDR3 is CASRRSGTGELFF. CDR3 DNA sequence: TGTGCCAGCAGGAGATCGGGGACCGGGGAGCTGTTTTTT.

The V gene is TRBV5-1, the J gene TRBJ2-3, with 10 bases fitting TRBD2. The germline V gene encodes CDR1 SGHRS and CDR2 YFSETQ. This CDR3 comprises 16 residues. The J segment lost 2 bases and the V segment lost 3 bases, leaving 6 bases of the junction unmatched. Here the CDR3 DNA reads TGCGCCAGCAGCTGGGGACTAGCGAGATACACAGATACGCAGTATTTT. It encodes CASSWGLARYTDTQYF.

This clonotype occurred many times. V and J are TRBV5-1 and TRBJ1-5; D might be TRBD1 (5 bases). Looked up from germline, CDR1 is SGHRS and CDR2 is YFSETQ. This CDR3 is 15 amino acids long. Trimming stripped 0 bases from V and 2 bases from J, with 9 bases between. Here the CDR3 DNA reads TGCGCCAGCAGCTTGGCGGGGGTGGGCAATCAGCCCCAGCATTTT. Translating gives CASSLAGVGNQPQHF.

This clonotype was counted ten times or more. The chain employs TRBV11-2 and TRBJ2-7; the D is unclear. Germline CDR1 SGHAT, CDR2 FQNNGV. The CDR3 sequence is 12 residues long. V was clipped by 0 bases and J by 6 bases, with 6 bases between them. The CDR3 reads CASSLDSAEQYF. Written as DNA, the CDR3 is TGTGCCAGCAGCTTAGATAGTGCCGAGCAGTACTTC. The variable domain in full, completed from reference TRBV11-2 and TRBJ2-7, reads EAGVAQSPRYKIIEKRQSVAFWCNPISGHATLYWYQQILGQGPKLLIQFQNNGVVDDSQLPKDRFSAERLKGVDSTLKIQPAKLEDSAVYLCASSLDSAEQYFGPGTRLTVT.

This clonotype was found many times. The CDR3 coding sequence is TGTGCCAGCAGCTCGCAGGGGCAGGGCAGGAATGAGCAGTTCTTC. As protein: CASSSQGQGRNEQFF. The chain links TRBV7-2 to TRBJ2-1, with TRBD1 as a possible D gene (6 bases). The CDR3 sequence is 15 residues long. V was clipped by 4 bases and J by 7 bases, with 17 bases between them. In germline, CDR1 is SGHTA, CDR2 FQGNSA.

V usage is TRBV27 and J usage is TRBJ2-2; TRBD2 matches 9 bases. The germline V gene has CDR1 MNHEY and CDR2 SMNVEV (reference sequence). The junction had 8 bases not matched to a gene; V was cut back by 8 bases and J by 7 bases. The CDR3 runs 14 residues. DNA for the CDR3: TGTGCCAGCTCTTCGCGGGAGGGGGTCGGGGAGCTGTTTTTT. It yields the protein CASSSREGVGELFF.

This clonotype was observed at least ten times. The chain recombines TRBV5-1 with TRBJ1-4, with D perhaps TRBD1 (5 bases). The CDR3 loop spans 13 amino acids. With 5 bases removed from V and 3 bases from J, the gap between germline ends came to 8 bases. CDR1 and CDR2 from the germline V gene are SGHRS and YFSETQ. CDR3 in amino acids: CASRRGANEKLFF. The CDR3 DNA sequence: TGCGCCAGCAGAAGGGGAGCTAATGAAAAACTGTTTTTT. Together with reference TRBV5-1 and TRBJ1-4, the CDR3 gives the full variable domain: KAGVTQTPRYLIKTRGQQVTLSCSPISGHRSVSWYQQTPGQGLQFLFEYFSETQRNKGNFPGRFSGRQFSNSRSEMNVSTLELGDSALYLCASRRGANEKLFFGSGTQLSVL.

The chain joins TRBV20-1 to TRBJ2-7; TRBD1 is a possible D gene (6 bases). The length of the CDR3 is 12 residues. The V end lost 2 bases, the J end lost 3 bases, and 8 bases lay between the germline ends. Per germline, CDR1 DFQATT and CDR2 SNEGSKA (reference sequence). The CDR3 here is CSARRDIYEQYF. For the CDR3, the DNA is TGCAGTGCTAGAAGGGACATCTACGAGCAGTACTTC.